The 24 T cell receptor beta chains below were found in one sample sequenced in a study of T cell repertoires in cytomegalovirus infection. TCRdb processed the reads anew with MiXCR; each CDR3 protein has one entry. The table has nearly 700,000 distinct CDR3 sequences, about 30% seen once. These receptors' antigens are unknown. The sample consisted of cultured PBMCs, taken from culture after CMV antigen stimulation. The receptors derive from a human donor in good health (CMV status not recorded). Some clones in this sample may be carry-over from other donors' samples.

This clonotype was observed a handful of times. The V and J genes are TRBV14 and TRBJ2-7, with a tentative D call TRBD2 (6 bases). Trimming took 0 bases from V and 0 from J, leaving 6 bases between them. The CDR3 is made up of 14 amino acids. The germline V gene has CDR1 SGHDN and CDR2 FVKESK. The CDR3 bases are TGTGCCAGCAGCCAAGATAGCGGCTCCTACGAGCAGTACTTC. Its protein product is CASSQDSGSYEQYF. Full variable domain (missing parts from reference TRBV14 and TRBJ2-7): EAGVTQFPSHSVIEKGQTVTLRCDPISGHDNLYWYRRVMGKEIKFLLHFVKESKQDESGMPNNRFLAERTGGTYSTLKVQPAELEDSGVYFCASSQDSGSYEQYFGPGTRLTVT.

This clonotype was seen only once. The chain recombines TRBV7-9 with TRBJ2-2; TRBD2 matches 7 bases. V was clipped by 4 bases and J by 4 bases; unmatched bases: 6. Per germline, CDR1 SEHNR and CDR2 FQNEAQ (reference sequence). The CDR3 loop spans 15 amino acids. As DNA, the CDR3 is TGTGCCAGCAGCTCGATATCGGGGGGCACCGGGGAGCTGTTTTTT. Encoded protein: CASSSISGGTGELFF.

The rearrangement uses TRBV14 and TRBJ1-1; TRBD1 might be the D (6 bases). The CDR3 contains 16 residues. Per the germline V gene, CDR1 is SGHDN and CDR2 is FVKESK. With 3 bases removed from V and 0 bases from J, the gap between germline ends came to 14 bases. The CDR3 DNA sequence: TGTGCCAGCAGCCAGGTCCACAGGGTCATGAACACTGAAGCTTTCTTT. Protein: CASSQVHRVMNTEAFF.

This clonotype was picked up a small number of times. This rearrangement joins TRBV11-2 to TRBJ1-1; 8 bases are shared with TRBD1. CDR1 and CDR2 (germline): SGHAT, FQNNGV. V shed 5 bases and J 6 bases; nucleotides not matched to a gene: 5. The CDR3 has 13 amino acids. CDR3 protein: CASSIDRGAEAFF. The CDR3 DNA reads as TGTGCCAGCAGCATCGACAGGGGCGCTGAAGCTTTCTTT.

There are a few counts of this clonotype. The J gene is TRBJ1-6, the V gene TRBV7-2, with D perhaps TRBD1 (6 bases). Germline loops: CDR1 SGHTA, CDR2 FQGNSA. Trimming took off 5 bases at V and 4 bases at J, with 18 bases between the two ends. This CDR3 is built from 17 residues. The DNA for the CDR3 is TGTGCCAGCAGCCCGGCTGATAGGGGGGATTATAATTCACCCCTCCACTTT. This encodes CASSPADRGDYNSPLHF.

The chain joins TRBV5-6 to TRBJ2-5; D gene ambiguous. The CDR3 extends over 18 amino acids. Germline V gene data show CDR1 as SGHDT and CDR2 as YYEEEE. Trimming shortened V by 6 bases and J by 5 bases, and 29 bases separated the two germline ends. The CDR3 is CASTPSSGNSLYTETQYF. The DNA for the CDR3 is TGTGCCAGCACCCCCTCTTCCGGAAACTCTCTTTATACGGAGACCCAGTACTTC.

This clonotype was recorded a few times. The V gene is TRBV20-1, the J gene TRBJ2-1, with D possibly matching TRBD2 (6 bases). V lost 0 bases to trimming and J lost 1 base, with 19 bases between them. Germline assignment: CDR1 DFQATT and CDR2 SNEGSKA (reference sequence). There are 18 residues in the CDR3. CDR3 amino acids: CSARESRGGVRSYNEQFF. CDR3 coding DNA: TGCAGTGCTAGAGAATCTCGGGGAGGAGTGAGGTCCTACAATGAGCAGTTCTTC.

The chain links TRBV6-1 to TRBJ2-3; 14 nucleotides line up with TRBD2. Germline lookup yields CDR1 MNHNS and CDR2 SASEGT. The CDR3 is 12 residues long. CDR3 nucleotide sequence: TGTGCGGGGACTAGCGGGGGTGATACGCAGTATTTT. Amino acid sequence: CAGTSGGDTQYF.

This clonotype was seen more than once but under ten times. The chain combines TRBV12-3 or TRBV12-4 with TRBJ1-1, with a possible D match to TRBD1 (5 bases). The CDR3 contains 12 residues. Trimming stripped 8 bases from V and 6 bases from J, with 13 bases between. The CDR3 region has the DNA TGTGCCAGCTGGGGCAGGATGGCTGAAGCTTTCTTT. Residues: CASWGRMAEAFF.

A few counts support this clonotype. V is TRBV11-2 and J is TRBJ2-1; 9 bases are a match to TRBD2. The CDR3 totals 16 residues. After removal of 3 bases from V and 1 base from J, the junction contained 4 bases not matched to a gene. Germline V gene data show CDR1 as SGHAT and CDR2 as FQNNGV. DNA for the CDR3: TGTGCCAGCAGCTTTAGCGGGAGTGGGTCCTACAATGAGCAGTTCTTC. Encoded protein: CASSFSGSGSYNEQFF.

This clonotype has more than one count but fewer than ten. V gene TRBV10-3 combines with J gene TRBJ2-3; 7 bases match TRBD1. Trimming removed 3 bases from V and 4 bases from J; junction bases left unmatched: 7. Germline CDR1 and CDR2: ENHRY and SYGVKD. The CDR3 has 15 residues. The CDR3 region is CAISDLDRSADTQYF. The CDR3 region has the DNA TGTGCCATCAGTGATCTGGACAGGAGCGCAGATACGCAGTATTTT.

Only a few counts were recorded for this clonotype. The CDR3 reads CASSSTVGGEQYF. The CDR3 nucleotides are TGTGCCAGCAGTTCGACCGTTGGAGGCGAGCAGTACTTC. The chain couples TRBV7-6 to TRBJ2-7; D might be TRBD2 (5 bases). Per the germline V gene, CDR1 is SGHVS and CDR2 is FNYEAQ. The CDR3 runs 13 residues. V was shortened by 6 bases and J by 6 bases, with 15 bases between the two germline ends.

DNA for the CDR3: TGTGCCAGCAGTTACCGATATAATTCTGGGAACACTGAAGCTTTCTTT. It is translated as CASSYRYNSGNTEAFF. The chain recombines TRBV6-2 or TRBV6-3 with TRBJ1-1; D not resolved. Looked up from germline, CDR1 is MNHEY and CDR2 is SVGEGT. Deletions cut 2 bases from V and 1 base from J, with 14 bases between. This CDR3 is built from 16 residues.

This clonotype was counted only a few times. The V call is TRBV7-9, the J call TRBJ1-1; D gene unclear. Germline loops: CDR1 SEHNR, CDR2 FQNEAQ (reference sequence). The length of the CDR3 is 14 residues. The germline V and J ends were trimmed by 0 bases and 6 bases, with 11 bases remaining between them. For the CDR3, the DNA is TGTGCCAGCAGCTTAGCGGAGGTTGTGGCTGAAGCTTTCTTT. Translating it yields CASSLAEVVAEAFF.

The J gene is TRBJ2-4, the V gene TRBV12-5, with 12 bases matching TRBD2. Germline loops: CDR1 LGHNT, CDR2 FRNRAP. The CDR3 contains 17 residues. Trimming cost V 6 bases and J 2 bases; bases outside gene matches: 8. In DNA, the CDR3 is TGTGCTAGTGGGGGCCGGACTAGCGGGACCACCAAAAACATTCAGTACTTC. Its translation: CASGGRTSGTTKNIQYF.

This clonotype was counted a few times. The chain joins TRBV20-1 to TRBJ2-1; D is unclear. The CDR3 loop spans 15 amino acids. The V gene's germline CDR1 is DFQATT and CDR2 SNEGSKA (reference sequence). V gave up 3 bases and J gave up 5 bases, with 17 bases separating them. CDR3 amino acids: CSASRQEGLNNEQFF. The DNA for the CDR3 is TGCAGTGCTAGTAGGCAGGAAGGCCTTAACAATGAGCAGTTCTTC.

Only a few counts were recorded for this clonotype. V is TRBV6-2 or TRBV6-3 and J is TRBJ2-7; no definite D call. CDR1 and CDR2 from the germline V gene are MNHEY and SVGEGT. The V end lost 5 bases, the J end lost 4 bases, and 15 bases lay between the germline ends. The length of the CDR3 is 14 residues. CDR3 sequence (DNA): TGTGCCAGCAGTACCTCCCGGGTGCGTTACGAGCAGTACTTC. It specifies CASSTSRVRYEQYF.

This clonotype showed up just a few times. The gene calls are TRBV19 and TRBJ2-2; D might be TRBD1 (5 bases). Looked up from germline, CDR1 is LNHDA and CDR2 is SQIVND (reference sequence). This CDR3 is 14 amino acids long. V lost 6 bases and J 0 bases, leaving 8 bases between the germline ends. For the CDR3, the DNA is TGTGCCAGTAGGGTCAGGGCGAACACCGGGGAGCTGTTTTTT. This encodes CASRVRANTGELFF.

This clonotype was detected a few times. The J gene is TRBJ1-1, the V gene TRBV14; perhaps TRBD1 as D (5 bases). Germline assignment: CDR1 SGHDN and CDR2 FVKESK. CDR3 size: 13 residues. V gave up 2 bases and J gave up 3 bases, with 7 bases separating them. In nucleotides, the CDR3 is TGTGCCAGCAGCCAATGGGGGGACACTGAAGCTTTCTTT. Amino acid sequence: CASSQWGDTEAFF.

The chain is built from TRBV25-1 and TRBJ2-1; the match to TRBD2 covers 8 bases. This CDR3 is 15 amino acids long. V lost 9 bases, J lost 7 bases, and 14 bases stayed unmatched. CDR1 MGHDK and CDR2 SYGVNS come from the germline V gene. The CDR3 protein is CARRRGRTGTNEQFF. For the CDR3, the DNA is TGTGCCAGACGGCGCGGGAGGACTGGAACGAATGAGCAGTTCTTC.

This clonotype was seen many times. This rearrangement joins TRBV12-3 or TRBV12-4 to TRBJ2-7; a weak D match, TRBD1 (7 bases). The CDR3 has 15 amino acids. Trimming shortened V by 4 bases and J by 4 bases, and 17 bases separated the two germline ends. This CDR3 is CASSSPQGGLYEQYF. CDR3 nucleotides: TGTGCCAGCAGTTCCCCCCAGGGGGGCCTATACGAGCAGTACTTC.

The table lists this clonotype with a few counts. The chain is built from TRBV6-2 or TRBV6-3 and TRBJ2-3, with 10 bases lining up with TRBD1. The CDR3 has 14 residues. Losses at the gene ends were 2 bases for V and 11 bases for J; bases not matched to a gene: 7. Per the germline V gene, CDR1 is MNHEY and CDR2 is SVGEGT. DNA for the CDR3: TGTGCCAGCAGTTACCGGGACAGGGGCCGGGGGCAGTATTTT. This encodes CASSYRDRGRGQYF.

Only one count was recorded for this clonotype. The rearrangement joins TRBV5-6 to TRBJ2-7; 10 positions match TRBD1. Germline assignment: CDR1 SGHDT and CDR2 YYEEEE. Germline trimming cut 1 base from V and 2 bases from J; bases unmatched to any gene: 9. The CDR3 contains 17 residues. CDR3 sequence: CASSLLGQGSFTYEQYF. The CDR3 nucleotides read TGTGCCAGCAGCTTGTTGGGACAGGGGAGTTTCACCTACGAGCAGTACTTC.

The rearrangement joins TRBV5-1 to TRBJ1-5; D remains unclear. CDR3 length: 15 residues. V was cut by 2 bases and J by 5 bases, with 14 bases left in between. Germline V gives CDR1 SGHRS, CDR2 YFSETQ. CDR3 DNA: TGCGCCAGCAGCTTAGACGGAGCTTGGGATCAGCCCCAGCATTTT. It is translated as CASSLDGAWDQPQHF.